The 17 T cell receptor beta chains presented below share a single source sample, sequenced in a study of shared clonotypes between healthy human individuals. Method: immunoSEQ multiplex PCR; TCRdb's copy keeps in-frame clones and lacks some. Of a few million clones in the sample, around nine tenths were seen once. Specimen: naive CD4+ T cells sorted from blood. Noted subset: CD45RA+ positively selected. Every receptor here comes from a man between 18 and 29 years old in good health.

This clone was recorded once. This sequence joins TRBV30 and TRBJ2-3; 8 nucleotides match TRBD1. V lost 1 base and J lost 3; bases outside the gene matches: 9. From germline, CDR1 is GTSNPN and CDR2 SVGIG (reference sequence). There are 16 residues in the CDR3. CDR3 in DNA: TGTGCCTGGAGTGCACGGACAGGGATATTTACAGATACGCAGTATTTT. Translating it yields CAWSARTGIFTDTQYF.

The chain links TRBV5-1 to TRBJ1-1; D gene uncertain. CDR1 is SGHRS and CDR2 is YFSETQ in the germline V gene. V lost 4 bases to trimming and J lost 6 bases, with 19 bases between them. The CDR3 contains 15 residues. The CDR3, as DNA: TGCGCCAGCAGCCCGCTCGGATCCCAGCAAGCTGAAGCTTTCTTT. Encoded protein: CASSPLGSQQAEAFF. Complete variable domain (other parts from reference TRBV5-1 and TRBJ1-1): KAGVTQTPRYLIKTRGQQVTLSCSPISGHRSVSWYQQTPGQGLQFLFEYFSETQRNKGNFPGRFSGRQFSNSRSEMNVSTLELGDSALYLCASSPLGSQQAEAFFGQGTRLTVV.

This chain connects TRBV6-1 to TRBJ1-2, with 7 bases fitting TRBD1. The CDR3 length is 14 residues. The germline CDR1 and CDR2 sequences are MNHNS and SASEGT. Losses at the gene ends were 4 bases for V and 6 bases for J; bases not matched to a gene: 8. The DNA for the CDR3 is TGTGCCAGCAGTGGACAGGGACTAGTCGATGGCTACACCTTC. This codes for CASSGQGLVDGYTF.

The V and J genes are TRBV6-6 and TRBJ1-3; TRBD1 might be the D (6 bases). This CDR3 has 15 amino acids. Looked up from germline, CDR1 is MNHNY and CDR2 is SVGAGI (reference sequence). Trimming removed 5 bases from V and 4 bases from J, with 15 bases in between. The CDR3 DNA sequence: TGTGCCAGCAGTACTACAGGGATCGTAGGAAACACCATATATTTT. This sequence encodes CASSTTGIVGNTIYF.

The chain recombines TRBV5-1 with TRBJ2-7, with a weak D call TRBD1 (5 bases). Trimming pared 7 bases from V and 1 base from J, leaving 21 bases between. CDR1 is SGHRS and CDR2 is YFSETQ in the germline V gene. The length of the CDR3 is 16 residues. CDR3: CASRRANSAQSYEQYF. CDR3 coding DNA: TGCGCCAGCCGCAGGGCAAATTCGGCCCAATCCTACGAGCAGTACTTC.

This chain joins TRBV18 and TRBJ2-1; TRBD2 matches at 8 bases. Germline CDR1 reads KGHSH; CDR2 reads LQKENI. V lost 3 bases and J lost 2; bases outside the gene matches: 9. CDR3 length: 17 amino acids. CDR3 region: CASSPTVGGGTYNEQFF. The CDR3 DNA reads as TGTGCCAGCTCACCGACGGTCGGCGGGGGGACCTACAATGAGCAGTTCTTC.

The rearrangement joins TRBV7-9 to TRBJ1-2; tentative D call: TRBD1 (5 bases). The CDR3 loop spans 14 amino acids. From germline, CDR1 is SEHNR and CDR2 FQNEAQ (reference sequence). V shed 3 bases and J shed 4 bases, with 12 bases lying between them. For the CDR3, the DNA is TGTGCCAGCAGCTTGGCTGGGGCGGCCTATGGCTACACCTTC. As protein: CASSLAGAAYGYTF.

V and J are TRBV4-2 and TRBJ2-7; D gene unclear. Germline values: CDR1 LGHNA, CDR2 YNFKEQ. The V gene lost 2 bases and the J gene lost 4 bases, with 9 bases spanning the gap. The CDR3 extends over 13 amino acids. The CDR3 reads CASSQTEQYEQYF. The CDR3 region has the DNA TGTGCCAGCAGCCAAACCGAGCAGTACGAGCAGTACTTC.

The rearrangement joins TRBV19 to TRBJ1-6; D is uncertain. CDR1 is LNHDA and CDR2 is SQIVND in the germline V gene (reference sequence). The CDR3 length is 17 residues. With 2 bases removed from V and 3 bases from J, the gap between germline ends came to 14 bases. Here the CDR3 DNA reads TGTGCCAGTAGTATAAGGAGTCGGACGGGCTATAATTCACCCCTCCACTTT. The encoded protein is CASSIRSRTGYNSPLHF.

V usage is TRBV28 and J usage is TRBJ2-6, with TRBD1 matching 7 bases. This CDR3 comprises 18 residues. Germline V gene data show CDR1 as MDHEN and CDR2 as SYDVKM. The junction had 14 bases not matched to a gene; V was cut back by 9 bases and J by 0 bases. CDR3 protein: CARSSRDRSDSGANVLTF. CDR3 in DNA: TGTGCCAGGTCGTCGAGGGACAGAAGCGACTCTGGGGCCAACGTCCTGACTTTC.

The chain combines TRBV19 with TRBJ2-4; 10 bases are shared with TRBD2. Unmatched junction bases numbered 3, after V lost 5 bases and J lost 5 bases. This CDR3 has 14 residues. Germline values: CDR1 LNHDA, CDR2 SQIVND (reference sequence). CDR3 sequence (DNA): TGTGCCAGTAGTGTGCTAGCGGGGGAAAACATTCAGTACTTC. Amino acid sequence: CASSVLAGENIQYF.

This clone appeared once. The V gene is TRBV5-1, the J gene TRBJ2-4; 7 positions match TRBD1. Trimming took 1 base from V and 0 from J; bases not matched to a gene: 13. Germline CDR1 SGHRS, CDR2 YFSETQ. This CDR3 spans 19 amino acids. The CDR3 spells CASSLLVAGGHVAKNIQYF. The DNA for the CDR3 is TGCGCCAGCAGCTTGCTCGTGGCAGGGGGACACGTAGCCAAAAACATTCAGTACTTC.

The chain uses TRBV6-5 and TRBJ1-5; maybe TRBD1 (5 bases). The CDR3 totals 15 residues. CDR1 is MNHEY and CDR2 is SVGAGI in the germline V gene. V gave up 0 bases and J gave up 4 bases, with 10 bases separating them. CDR3 sequence reads: CASSYSATVNQPQHF. As DNA, the CDR3 is TGTGCCAGCAGTTACTCAGCGACAGTTAATCAGCCCCAGCATTTT.

DNA of the CDR3: TGTGCCAGTAGTATAGGAGCAAGCGGGAGTGCAGATACGCAGTATTTT. It encodes CASSIGASGSADTQYF. V is TRBV19 and J is TRBJ2-3, with 8 positions matching TRBD2. Germline V gene sequence: CDR1 LNHDA, CDR2 SQIVND (reference sequence). V dropped 1 base and J dropped 4; count of bases not matched to a gene: 7. The CDR3 consists of 16 residues.

The chain uses TRBV6-1 and TRBJ1-5; D might be TRBD1 (6 bases). The length of the CDR3 is 14 residues. The V and J ends lost 0 bases and 6 bases respectively, with 9 bases between them. Germline V gene lookup returns CDR1 MNHNS and CDR2 SASEGT. In DNA form, the CDR3 reads TGTGCCAGCAGTGAAGCCACAGGGACTCAGCCCCAGCATTTT. Its protein is CASSEATGTQPQHF.

The rearrangement uses TRBV7-2 and TRBJ1-2, with a possible D match to TRBD1 (6 bases). The germline V gene has CDR1 SGHTA and CDR2 FQGNSA. The length of the CDR3 is 14 residues. V was cut by 2 bases and J by 4 bases, with 11 bases left in between. In DNA, the CDR3 is TGTGCCAGCAGCTTATTGGACAGTGCCTATGGCTACACCTTC. As protein: CASSLLDSAYGYTF.

This clone was observed a few times. One end of the junction varies from germline; a read error may be responsible. For the CDR3, the DNA is TGTGCCACCTCAGCAAGGGGAGGCTACACCTTC. This codes for CATSARGGYTF. This sequence joins TRBV18 and TRBJ1-2, with TRBD1 as a possible D gene (5 bases). The CDR3 runs 11 residues. Germline V gives CDR1 KGHSH, CDR2 LQKENI.